The TCR beta chain described here comes from a study of siplizumab effects on memory and regulatory T cells. The study, taken as a whole, reports: No more than a minor fraction of alloreactive clones could be traced back to unstimulated subsets.

Germline V gene data show CDR1 as SGHAT and CDR2 as FQNNGV. V lost 3 bases to trimming and J lost 10 bases; unmatched junction nucleotides: 8. The CDR3 loop spans 14 amino acids. A note on this clone: As yet, its antigen is unknown.

Around 100,000 TCR templates per sample were sequenced. TCRdb's copy holds only in-frame clones and misses some; the assay was immunoSEQ multiplex PCR. The table has roughly 82,000 clones, roughly 89% seen once; the top ten hold roughly 1.5%. Sample: Tregs sorted from blood. This clonotype was sampled from a human donor in good health. The V and J genes are TRBV11-2 and TRBJ2-1; 8 bases fit TRBD1. The CDR3 nucleotides are TGTGCCAGCAGCTTTGGACAGGGCCTAAAGGAGCAGTTCTTC. It is translated as CASSFGQGLKEQFF.